This T cell receptor (beta chain) was sequenced during a study of cytomegalovirus exposure and HLA in healthy donors. Study results and limitations: Trimming of TCR beta V- and J-genes showed a link, identified in a later analysis, to a missense DCLRE1C variant. Later analysis placed DRB1 highest and HLA-C lowest in TCR association rates, which differed by HLA locus. In a later analysis, an Asian-associated ancestry cluster reportedly showed fewer N-insertions than the roughly 700-donor mean.

V lost 6 bases, J lost 5 bases, and 7 bases stayed unmatched. The CDR3 is 14 amino acids. Germline V gene lookup returns CDR1 MDHEN and CDR2 SYDVKM. Comments on this clone: The antigen remains undetermined.

The PCR contained 60 Vbeta and 13 Jbeta primers. Libraries were prepared by immunoSEQ multiplex PCR; TCRdb keeps only in-frame clonotypes and omits some of them. The data contain approximately 190,000 clones, around 86% of them singletons. This clonotype was sampled from a man aged 40-55 years in good health and CMV-seropositive. V usage is TRBV28 and J usage is TRBJ2-5; 9 bases map to TRBD1. The sequencing sample was made of PBMCs. CDR3 sequence: CASSSGTGPETQYF. The CDR3 DNA is TGTGCCAGCAGCTCCGGGACAGGGCCCGAGACCCAGTACTTC.